These 4 T cell receptor beta chains came from one sample sequenced in a study of blood T cell repertoires in COVID-19. This table comes from immunoSEQ multiplex PCR, and its TCRdb copy is limited to in-frame clones, with some not included. The sample records 310,000 or so clones, approximately 90% being singletons. The specimen was PBMCs or T cells enriched from blood (not recorded which). Every receptor here comes from a woman aged 25 to 39 who had recovered from COVID-19.

The V call is TRBV19, the J call TRBJ2-1; 9 bases map to TRBD2. Germline V gene data show CDR1 as LNHDA and CDR2 as SQIVND (reference sequence). Trimming at V came to 2 bases and at J to 5 bases, leaving 7 bases not matched to a gene. CDR3 length equals 16 residues. The CDR3 is CASSILSGRSDNEQFF. The CDR3 DNA reads TGTGCCAGTAGTATATTAAGCGGGAGGAGCGACAATGAGCAGTTCTTC.

In nucleotides, the CDR3 is TGTGCCAGTAGTCAGGGTGATAGCTCCTACGAGCAGTACTTC. Amino acids: CASSQGDSSYEQYF. The V gene is TRBV19, the J gene TRBJ2-7; tentative D call: TRBD1 (5 bases). The CDR3 is made up of 14 amino acids. Germline lookup yields CDR1 LNHDA and CDR2 SQIVND (reference sequence). V was shortened by 5 bases and J by 0 bases, with 11 bases between the two germline ends.

The V and J genes are TRBV6-2 or TRBV6-3 and TRBJ1-3, with TRBD1 as a possible D gene (6 bases). The CDR3 totals 20 residues. The germline CDR1 and CDR2 sequences are MNHEY and SVGEGT. The ends were cut back, 0 bases at V and 6 bases at J, with 27 bases in the middle. CDR3 loop: CASSYSNSPSLRGKKNTIYF. The CDR3 DNA is TGTGCCAGCAGTTACTCGAATTCTCCCTCCCTCAGGGGAAAAAAAAACACCATATATTTT.

The chain recombines TRBV19 with TRBJ2-1; TRBD1 is a possible D gene (6 bases). This CDR3 comprises 16 residues. V was clipped by 5 bases and J by 3 bases, with 17 bases between them. Germline-derived CDR1 and CDR2 are LNHDA and SQIVND (reference sequence). CDR3 sequence: CASSPDRSPYYNEQFF. In nucleotides, the CDR3 is TGTGCCAGTAGTCCCGACAGGAGCCCCTACTACAATGAGCAGTTCTTC.